Listed below are T cell receptor beta chains from one sample, sequenced in a study of vaccination effects on CD4 cells after COVID-19. Sequenced by immunoSEQ multiplex PCR; TCRdb stores in-frame clones only, minus some. The table records under 40,000 clones, around two thirds of them present only once. The antigens these receptors bind are not known. Sequenced here: CD4+ T cells from PBMCs cultured without peptide, sampled before COVID-19 vaccination. Source of these receptors: a human donor who received a COVID-19 vaccine. The CDR3 runs from the conserved cysteine through the conserved F or W. The D gene is left open where the match is weak. Rows may omit the clone size; those that give it use once, few, many or a size class.

>-|-|TRBV5-1|TRBJ2-5
TGCGCCAGCAGCTTGGGGTTGTCGGGGGTCCAAGAGACCCAGTACTTC
CASSLGLSGVQETQYF
>-|-|TRBV30|TRBJ1-1
TGTGCCTGGAGGGAATCTGGGGGAGCTTTCTTT
CAWRESGGAFF
>TRBD2|-|TRBV11-2|TRBJ2-1
TGTGCCAGCAGCTTAGTGGGGACTAGCGGGCAATACAATGAGCAGTTCTTC
CASSLVGTSGQYNEQFF
>TRBD1|-|TRBV2|TRBJ2-4
TGTGCCAGTCAGACCGGGACAGGGATAGCCAAAAACATTCAGTACTTC
CASQTGTGIAKNIQYF
>TRBD1|-|TRBV11-1|TRBJ2-1
TGTGCCAGCAGCTCCGGGACAGGGGGCCGAAATGAGCAGTTCTTC
CASSSGTGGRNEQFF
>-|-|TRBV3-1/TRBV3-2|TRBJ2-3
TGTGCCAGCAGCCAAGTACCGCAAGCGCAGTATTTT
CASSQVPQAQYF
>-|-|TRBV27|TRBJ2-2
TGTGCCAGCAGGGCGGGACGGGACACCGGGGAGCTGTTTTTT
CASRAGRDTGELFF
>-|-|TRBV10-3|TRBJ1-2
TGTGCCATCAGTGAGTCGATGTACGGTGGCTACACCTTC
CAISESMYGGYTF
>-|-|TRBV12-3/TRBV12-4|TRBJ1-6
TGTGCCAGCAGTTTATCGGGGGATTCACCCCTCCACTTT
CASSLSGDSPLHF
>-|few|TRBV11-3|TRBJ2-3
TGTGCCAGCAGCTTAGCCCCGACGGGACTCAGGACTAGCACAGATACGCAGTATTTT
CASSLAPTGLRTSTDTQYF
>-|once|TRBV4-1|TRBJ2-4
TGCGCCAGCAGCCAAGTTCAGACCGCCAAAAACATTCAGTACTTC
CASSQVQTAKNIQYF
>-|few|TRBV9|TRBJ2-3
TGTGCCAGCAGCGTAGGGACTACAAACACAGATACGCAGTATTTT
CASSVGTTNTDTQYF
>TRBD2|-|TRBV4-1|TRBJ2-5
TGCGCCAGCAGCCAAGGCGGTTTAGCGGGGTTCCAAGAGACCCAGTACTTC
CASSQGGLAGFQETQYF
>-|few|TRBV19|TRBJ1-2
TGTGCCAGTAGTATAGTGGGGGGCCTTGGCTACACCTTC
CASSIVGGLGYTF
>TRBD2|-|TRBV4-2|TRBJ2-1
TGTGCCAGCAGCGACGGTCATGGGACTAGCGGATACAATGAGCAGTTCTTC
CASSDGHGTSGYNEQFF
>-|once|TRBV11-2|TRBJ2-7
TGTGCCAGCACCCATGGGGCGCAAGATTTGGAGCAGTACTTC
CASTHGAQDLEQYF
>TRBD1|-|TRBV6-1|TRBJ1-6
TGTGCCAGCAGTGAGGTTCACAGGGGGCGGTCACCCCTCCACTTT
CASSEVHRGRSPLHF
>-|-|TRBV9|TRBJ2-2
TGTGCCAGCAGCGTAGGGTTTTCGCACACCGGGGAGCTGTTTTTT
CASSVGFSHTGELFF
>-|-|TRBV2|TRBJ2-3
TGTGCCAGCAGCAAGCGTAGCACAGATACGCAGTATTTT
CASSKRSTDTQYF
>-|once|TRBV10-2|TRBJ2-2
TGCGCCAGCAACCGACAGGCTTTCACCGGGGAGCTGTTTTTT
CASNRQAFTGELFF
>TRBD1|few|TRBV6-1|TRBJ2-7
TGTGCCAGCAGTGGAAGCTTTAGGACAGGGACCTACGAGCAGTACTTC
CASSGSFRTGTYEQYF
>TRBD2|-|TRBV10-1|TRBJ2-5
TGCGCCACAGTTTTAACCGGGAGGCCCCTGAAAGAGACCCAGTACTTC
CATVLTGRPLKETQYF
>-|-|TRBV3-1/TRBV3-2|TRBJ2-2
TGTGCCAGCAGCAGGGACACCCACACCGGGGAGCTGTTTTTT
CASSRDTHTGELFF
>TRBD1|-|TRBV6-5|TRBJ2-1
TGTGCCAGCGTCCCCGGGACAGGGGGGTACAATGAGCAGTTCTTC
CASVPGTGGYNEQFF
>-|-|TRBV2|TRBJ2-2
TGTGCCAGCAGCCGAAGGATGTCAGCCACCGGGGAGCTGTTTTTT
CASSRRMSATGELFF
>-|few|TRBV4-1|TRBJ2-7
TGCGCCAGCAGCCAAGTTGGGACCGGGACGGATTCCTACGAGCAGTACTTC
CASSQVGTGTDSYEQYF
>-|-|TRBV18|TRBJ1-4
TGTGCCAGCTCACCCGGGAATGAAAAACTGTTTTTT
CASSPGNEKLFF
>-|few|TRBV5-1|TRBJ1-2
TGCGCCAGCAGCTTGGAACCGGCGAGAAACTATGGCTACACCTTC
CASSLEPARNYGYTF
>-|-|TRBV11-2|TRBJ1-2
TGTGCCAGCAGCACCCCGGGACGGCGGACCGCTTATGGCTACACCTTC
CASSTPGRRTAYGYTF
>TRBD2|-|TRBV3-1/TRBV3-2|TRBJ2-5
TGTGCCAGCAGCCCCCGGGGTAGCGGGAGGTTTGATGGGACCCAGTACTTC
CASSPRGSGRFDGTQYF
>TRBD1|-|TRBV11-3|TRBJ2-5
TGTGCCAGCAGCTTGAACCAGGGGGCAGAGACCCAGTACTTC
CASSLNQGAETQYF
>TRBD2|-|TRBV7-2|TRBJ2-7
TGTGCCAGCAGCCCATCCACCTATAGCGGGAGGGGCAACGAGCAGTACTTC
CASSPSTYSGRGNEQYF
>-|-|TRBV3-1/TRBV3-2|TRBJ2-1
TGTGCCAGCAGCCAGACGGGACTCTACAATGAGCAGTTCTTC
CASSQTGLYNEQFF